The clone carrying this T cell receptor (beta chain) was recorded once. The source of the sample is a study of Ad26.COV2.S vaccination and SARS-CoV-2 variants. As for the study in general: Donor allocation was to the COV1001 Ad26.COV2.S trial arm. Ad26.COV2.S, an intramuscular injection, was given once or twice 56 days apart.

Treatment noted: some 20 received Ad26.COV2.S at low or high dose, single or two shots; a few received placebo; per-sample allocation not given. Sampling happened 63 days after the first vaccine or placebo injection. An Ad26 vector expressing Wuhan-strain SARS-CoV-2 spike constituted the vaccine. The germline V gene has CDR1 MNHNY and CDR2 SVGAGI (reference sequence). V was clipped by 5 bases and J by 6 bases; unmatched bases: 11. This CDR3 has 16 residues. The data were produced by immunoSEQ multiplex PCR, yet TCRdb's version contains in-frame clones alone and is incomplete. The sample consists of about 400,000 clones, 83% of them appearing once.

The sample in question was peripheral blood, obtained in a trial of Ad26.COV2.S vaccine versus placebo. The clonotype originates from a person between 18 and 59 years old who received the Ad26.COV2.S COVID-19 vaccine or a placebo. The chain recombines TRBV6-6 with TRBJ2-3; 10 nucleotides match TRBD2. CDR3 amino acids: CASSNVLAGASDTQYF. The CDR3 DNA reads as TGTGCCAGCAGTAACGTTCTAGCGGGAGCTTCCGATACGCAGTATTTT.